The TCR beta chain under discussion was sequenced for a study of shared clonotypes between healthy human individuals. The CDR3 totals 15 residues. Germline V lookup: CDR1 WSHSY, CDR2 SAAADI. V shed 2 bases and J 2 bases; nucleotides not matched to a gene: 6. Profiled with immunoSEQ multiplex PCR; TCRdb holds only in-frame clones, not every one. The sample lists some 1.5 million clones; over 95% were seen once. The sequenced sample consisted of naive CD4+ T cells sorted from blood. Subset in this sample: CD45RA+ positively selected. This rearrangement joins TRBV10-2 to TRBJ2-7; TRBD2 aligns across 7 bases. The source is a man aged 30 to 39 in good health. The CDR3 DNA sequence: TGCGCCAGCAGTGAGGCTAGCGGAGGACCCTACGAGCAGTACTTC. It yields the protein CASSEASGGPYEQYF.